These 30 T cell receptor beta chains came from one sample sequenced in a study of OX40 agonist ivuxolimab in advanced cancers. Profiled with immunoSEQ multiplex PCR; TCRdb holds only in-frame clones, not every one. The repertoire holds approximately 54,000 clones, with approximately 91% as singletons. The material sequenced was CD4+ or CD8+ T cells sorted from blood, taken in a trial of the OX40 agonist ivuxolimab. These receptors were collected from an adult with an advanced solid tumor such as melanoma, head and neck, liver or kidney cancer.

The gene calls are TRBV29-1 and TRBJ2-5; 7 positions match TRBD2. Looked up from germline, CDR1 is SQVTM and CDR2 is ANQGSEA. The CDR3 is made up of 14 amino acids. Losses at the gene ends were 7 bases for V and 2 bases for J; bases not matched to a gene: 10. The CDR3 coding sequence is TGCAGCGCGGGCGGGGGAACAGCGCAAGAGACCCAGTACTTC. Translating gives CSAGGGTAQETQYF.

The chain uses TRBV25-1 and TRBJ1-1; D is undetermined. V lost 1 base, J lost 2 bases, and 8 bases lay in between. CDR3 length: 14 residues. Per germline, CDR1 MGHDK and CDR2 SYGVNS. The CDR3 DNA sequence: TGTGCCAGCAGTGAATCCCTGGTTAACACTGAAGCTTTCTTT. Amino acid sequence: CASSESLVNTEAFF.

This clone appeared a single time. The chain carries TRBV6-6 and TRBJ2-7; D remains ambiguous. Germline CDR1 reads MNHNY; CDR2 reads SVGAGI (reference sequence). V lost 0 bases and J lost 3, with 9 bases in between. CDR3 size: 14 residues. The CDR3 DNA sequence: TGTGCCAGCAGTTACTCCGGCGGATTCTACGAGCAGTACTTC. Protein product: CASSYSGGFYEQYF.

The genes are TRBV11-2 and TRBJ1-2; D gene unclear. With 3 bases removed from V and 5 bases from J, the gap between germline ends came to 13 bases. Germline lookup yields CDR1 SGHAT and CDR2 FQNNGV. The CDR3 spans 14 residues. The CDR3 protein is CASSFGQAYYGYTF. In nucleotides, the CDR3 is TGTGCCAGCAGCTTCGGTCAGGCCTATTATGGCTACACCTTC.

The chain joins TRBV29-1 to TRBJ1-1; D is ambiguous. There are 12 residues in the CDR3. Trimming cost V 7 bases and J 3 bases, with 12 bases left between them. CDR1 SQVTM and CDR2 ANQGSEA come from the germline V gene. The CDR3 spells CSAQNGYTEAFF. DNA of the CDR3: TGCAGCGCTCAGAACGGGTACACTGAAGCTTTCTTT.

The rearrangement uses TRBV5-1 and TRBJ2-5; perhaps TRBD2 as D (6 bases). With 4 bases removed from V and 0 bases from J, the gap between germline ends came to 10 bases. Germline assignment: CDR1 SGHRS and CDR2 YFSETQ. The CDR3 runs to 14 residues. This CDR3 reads CASSPGGNQETQYF. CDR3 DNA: TGCGCCAGCAGCCCCGGGGGAAACCAAGAGACCCAGTACTTC.

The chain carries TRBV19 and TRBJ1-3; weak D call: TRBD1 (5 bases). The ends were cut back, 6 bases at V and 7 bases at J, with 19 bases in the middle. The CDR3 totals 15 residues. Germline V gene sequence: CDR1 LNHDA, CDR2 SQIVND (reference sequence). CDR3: CASSISMTAGNTIYF. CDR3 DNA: TGTGCCAGTAGCATCTCAATGACAGCCGGGAACACCATATATTTT.

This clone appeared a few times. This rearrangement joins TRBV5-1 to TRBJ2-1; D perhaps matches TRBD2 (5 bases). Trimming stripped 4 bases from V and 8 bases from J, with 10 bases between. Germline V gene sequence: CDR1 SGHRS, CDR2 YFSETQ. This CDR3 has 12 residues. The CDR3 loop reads CASSEGRDEQFF. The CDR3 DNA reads TGCGCCAGCAGCGAGGGTAGGGATGAGCAGTTCTTC.

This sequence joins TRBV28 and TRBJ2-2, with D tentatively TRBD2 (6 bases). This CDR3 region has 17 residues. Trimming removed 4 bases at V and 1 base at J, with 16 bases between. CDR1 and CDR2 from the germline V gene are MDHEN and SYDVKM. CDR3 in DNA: TGTGCCAGCAGTTCCCCGGGGTTGGGGGGGAACACCGGGGAGCTGTTTTTT. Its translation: CASSSPGLGGNTGELFF.

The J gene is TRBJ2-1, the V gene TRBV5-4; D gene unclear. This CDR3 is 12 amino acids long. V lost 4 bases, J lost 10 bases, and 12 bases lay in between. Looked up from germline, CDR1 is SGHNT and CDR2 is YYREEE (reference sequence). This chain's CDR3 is CASSPPVGEQFF. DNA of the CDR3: TGTGCCAGCAGCCCCCCGGTTGGAGAGCAGTTCTTC.

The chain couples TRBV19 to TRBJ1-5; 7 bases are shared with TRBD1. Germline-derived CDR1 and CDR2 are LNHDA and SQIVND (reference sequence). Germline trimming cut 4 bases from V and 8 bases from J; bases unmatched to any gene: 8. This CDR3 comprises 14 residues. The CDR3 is CASSKTGVLEPQHF. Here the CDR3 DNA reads TGTGCCAGTAGTAAAACAGGGGTTTTAGAGCCCCAGCATTTT.

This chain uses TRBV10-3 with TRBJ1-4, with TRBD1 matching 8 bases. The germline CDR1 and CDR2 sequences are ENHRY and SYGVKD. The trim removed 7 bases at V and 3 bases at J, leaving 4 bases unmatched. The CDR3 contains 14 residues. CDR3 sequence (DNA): TGTGCCATCAATGACAGGGGCCCTAATGAAAAACTGTTTTTT. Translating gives CAINDRGPNEKLFF.

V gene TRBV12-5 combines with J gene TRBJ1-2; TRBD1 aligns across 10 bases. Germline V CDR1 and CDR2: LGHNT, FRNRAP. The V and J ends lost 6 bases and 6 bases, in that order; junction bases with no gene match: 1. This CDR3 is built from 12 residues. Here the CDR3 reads CASGGTGDGYTF. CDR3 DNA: TGTGCTAGTGGCGGGACAGGGGATGGCTACACCTTC. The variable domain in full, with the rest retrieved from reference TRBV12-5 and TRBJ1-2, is DARVTQTPRHKVTEMGQEVTMRCQPILGHNTVFWYRQTMMQGLELLAYFRNRAPLDDSGMPKDRFSAEMPDATLATLKIQPSEPRDSAVYFCASGGTGDGYTFGSGTRLTVV.

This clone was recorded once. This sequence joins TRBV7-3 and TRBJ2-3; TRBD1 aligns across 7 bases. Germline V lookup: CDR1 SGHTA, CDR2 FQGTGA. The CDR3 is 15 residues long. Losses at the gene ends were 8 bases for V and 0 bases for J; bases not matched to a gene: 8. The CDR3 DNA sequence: TGTGCCAGCTCCAAAACAGGGGAGAGCACAGATACGCAGTATTTT. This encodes CASSKTGESTDTQYF.

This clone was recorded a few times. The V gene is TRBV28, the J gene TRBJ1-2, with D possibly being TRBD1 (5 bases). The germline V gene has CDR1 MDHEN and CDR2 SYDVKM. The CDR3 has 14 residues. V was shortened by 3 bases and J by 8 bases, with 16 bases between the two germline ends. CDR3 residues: CASSLIAGQGGYTF. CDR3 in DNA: TGTGCCAGCAGTTTGATAGCGGGGCAGGGAGGCTACACCTTC.

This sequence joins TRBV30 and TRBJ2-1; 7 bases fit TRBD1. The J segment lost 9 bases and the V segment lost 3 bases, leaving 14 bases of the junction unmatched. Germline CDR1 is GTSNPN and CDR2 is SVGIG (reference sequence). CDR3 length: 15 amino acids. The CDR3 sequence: CAWSLLTGTALEQFF. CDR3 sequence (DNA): TGTGCCTGGAGCCTTCTTACCGGGACAGCTCTTGAGCAGTTCTTC. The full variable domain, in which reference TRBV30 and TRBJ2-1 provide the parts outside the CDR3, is SQTIHQWPATLVQPVGSPLSLECTVEGTSNPNLYWYRQAAGRGLQLLFYSVGIGQISSEVPQNLSASRPQDRQFILSSKKLLLSDSGFYLCAWSLLTGTALEQFFGPGTRLTVL.

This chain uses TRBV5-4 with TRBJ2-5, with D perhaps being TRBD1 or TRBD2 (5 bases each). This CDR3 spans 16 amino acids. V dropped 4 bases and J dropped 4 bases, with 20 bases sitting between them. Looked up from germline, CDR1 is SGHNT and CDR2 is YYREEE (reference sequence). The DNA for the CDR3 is TGTGCCAGCAGCCCCCAACTAGGGCAGGGCCGAGAGACCCAGTACTTC. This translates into CASSPQLGQGRETQYF.

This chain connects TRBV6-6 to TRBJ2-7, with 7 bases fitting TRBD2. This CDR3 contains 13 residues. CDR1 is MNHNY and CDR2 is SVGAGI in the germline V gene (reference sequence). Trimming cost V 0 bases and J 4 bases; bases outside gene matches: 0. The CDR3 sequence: CASSYSRGYEQYF. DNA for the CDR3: TGTGCCAGCAGTTACTCGCGGGGGTACGAGCAGTACTTC.

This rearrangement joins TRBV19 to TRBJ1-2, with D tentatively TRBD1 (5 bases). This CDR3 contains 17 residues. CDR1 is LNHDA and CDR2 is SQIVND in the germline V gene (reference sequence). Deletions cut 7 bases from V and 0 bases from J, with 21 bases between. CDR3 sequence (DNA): TGTGCCAGTAATTCCGAGAGAGGGGCCAAAGCTAACTATGGCTACACCTTC. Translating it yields CASNSERGAKANYGYTF.

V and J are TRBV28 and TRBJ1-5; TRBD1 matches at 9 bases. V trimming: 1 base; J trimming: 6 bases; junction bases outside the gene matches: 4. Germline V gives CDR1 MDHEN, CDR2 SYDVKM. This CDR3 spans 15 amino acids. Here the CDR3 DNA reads TGTGCCAGCAGTTTATCCTCGGGACAGGGTCAGCCCCAGCATTTT. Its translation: CASSLSSGQGQPQHF.

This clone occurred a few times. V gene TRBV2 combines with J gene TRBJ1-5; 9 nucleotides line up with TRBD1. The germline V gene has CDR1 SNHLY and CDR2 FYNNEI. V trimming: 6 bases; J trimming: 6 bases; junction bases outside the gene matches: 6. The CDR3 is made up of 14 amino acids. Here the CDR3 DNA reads TGTGCCAGCAGAGACAGGGGGGGCGTTCAGCCCCAGCATTTT. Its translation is CASRDRGGVQPQHF. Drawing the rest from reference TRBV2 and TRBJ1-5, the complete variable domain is EPEVTQTPSHQVTQMGQEVILRCVPISNHLYFYWYRQILGQKVEFLVSFYNNEISEKSEIFDDQFSVERPDGSNFTLKIRSTKLEDSAMYFCASRDRGGVQPQHFGDGTRLSIL.

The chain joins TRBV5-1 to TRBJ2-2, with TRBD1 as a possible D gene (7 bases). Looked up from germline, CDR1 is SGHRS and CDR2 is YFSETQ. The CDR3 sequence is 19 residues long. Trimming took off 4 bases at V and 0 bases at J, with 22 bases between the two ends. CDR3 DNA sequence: TGCGCCAGCAGCCGAAGGGGGGACAGCACGTTCGCGAACACCGGGGAGCTGTTTTTT. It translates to CASSRRGDSTFANTGELFF.

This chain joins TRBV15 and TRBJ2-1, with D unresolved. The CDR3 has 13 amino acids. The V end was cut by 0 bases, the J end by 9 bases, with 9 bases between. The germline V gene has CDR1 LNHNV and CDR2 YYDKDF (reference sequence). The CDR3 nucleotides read TGTGCCACCAGCAGAGATCAGAGAATTGAGCAGTTCTTC. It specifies CATSRDQRIEQFF. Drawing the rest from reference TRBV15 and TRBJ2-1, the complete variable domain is DAMVIQNPRYQVTQFGKPVTLSCSQTLNHNVMYWYQQKSSQAPKLLFHYYDKDFNNEADTPDNFQSRRPNTSFCFLDIRSPGLGDTAMYLCATSRDQRIEQFFGPGTRLTVL.

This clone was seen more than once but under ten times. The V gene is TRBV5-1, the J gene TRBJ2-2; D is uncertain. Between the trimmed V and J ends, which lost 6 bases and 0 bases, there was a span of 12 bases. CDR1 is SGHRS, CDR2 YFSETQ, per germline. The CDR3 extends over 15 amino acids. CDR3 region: CASTTRVTNTGELFF. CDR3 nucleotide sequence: TGCGCCAGCACCACCCGAGTAACGAACACCGGGGAGCTGTTTTTT.

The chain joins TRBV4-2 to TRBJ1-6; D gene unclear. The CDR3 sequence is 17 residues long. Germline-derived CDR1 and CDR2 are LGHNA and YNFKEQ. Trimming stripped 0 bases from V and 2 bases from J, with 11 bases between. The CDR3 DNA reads TGTGCCAGCAGCCAAGAACCTGTTTCCACCTATAATTCACCCCTCCACTTT. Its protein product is CASSQEPVSTYNSPLHF.

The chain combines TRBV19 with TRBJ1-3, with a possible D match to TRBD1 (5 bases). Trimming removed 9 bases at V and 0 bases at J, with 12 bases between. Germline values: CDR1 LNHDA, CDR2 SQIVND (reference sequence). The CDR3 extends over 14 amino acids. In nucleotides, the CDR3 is TGTGCCAGCAGAACAGGACTCTCTGGAAACACCATATATTTT. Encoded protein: CASRTGLSGNTIYF.

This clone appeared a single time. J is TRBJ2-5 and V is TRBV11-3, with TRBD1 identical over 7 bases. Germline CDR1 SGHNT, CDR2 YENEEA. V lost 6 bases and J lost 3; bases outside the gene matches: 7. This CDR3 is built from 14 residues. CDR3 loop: CASSPDRAEETQYF. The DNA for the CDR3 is TGTGCCAGCAGTCCAGACAGGGCCGAAGAGACCCAGTACTTC. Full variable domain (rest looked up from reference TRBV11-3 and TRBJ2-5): EAGVVQSPRYKIIEKKQPVAFWCNPISGHNTLYWYLQNLGQGPELLIRYENEEAVDDSQLPKDRFSAERLKGVDSTLKIQPAELGDSAVYLCASSPDRAEETQYFGPGTRLLVL.

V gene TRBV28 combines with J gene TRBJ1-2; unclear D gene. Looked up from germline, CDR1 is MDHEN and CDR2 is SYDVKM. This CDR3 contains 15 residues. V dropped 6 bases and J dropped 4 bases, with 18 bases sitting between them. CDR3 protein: CASSLNGATTYGYTF. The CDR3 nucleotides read TGTGCCAGCAGCTTAAATGGAGCTACCACCTATGGCTACACCTTC.

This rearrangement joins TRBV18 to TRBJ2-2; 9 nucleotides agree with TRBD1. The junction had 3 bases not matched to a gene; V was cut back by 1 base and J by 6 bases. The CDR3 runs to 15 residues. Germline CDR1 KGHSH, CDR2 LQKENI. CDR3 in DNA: TGTGCCAGCTCACCACGTGGACAGGGGTCCGGGGAGCTGTTTTTT. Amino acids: CASSPRGQGSGELFF. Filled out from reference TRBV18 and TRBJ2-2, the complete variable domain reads NAGVMQNPRHLVRRRGQEARLRCSPMKGHSHVYWYRQLPEEGLKFMVYLQKENIIDESGMPKERFSAEFPKEGPSILRIQQVVRGDSAAYFCASSPRGQGSGELFFGEGSRLTVL.

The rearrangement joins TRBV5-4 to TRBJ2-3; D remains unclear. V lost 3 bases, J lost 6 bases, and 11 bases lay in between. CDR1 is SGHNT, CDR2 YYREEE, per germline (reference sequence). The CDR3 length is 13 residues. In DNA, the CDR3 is TGTGCCAGCAGCTCCCTTGTGGGGGATACGCAGTATTTT. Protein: CASSSLVGDTQYF. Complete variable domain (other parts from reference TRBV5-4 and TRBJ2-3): ETGVTQSPTHLIKTRGQQVTLRCSSQSGHNTVSWYQQALGQGPQFIFQYYREEENGRGNFPPRFSGLQFPNYSSELNVNALELDDSALYLCASSSLVGDTQYFGPGTRLTVL.